What follows is one TCR beta chain and its context. Sequencing was performed with immunoSEQ multiplex PCR; in TCRdb, only in-frame clones are kept and a portion is missing. Of about 370,000 clones in the sample, 80% to 90% are singletons; the top ten hold 0.9% to 1.1%. The data originate from a study of blood T cell repertoires in COVID-19. CDR1 is MDHEN, CDR2 SYDVKM, per germline. After removal of 4 bases from V and 4 bases from J, the junction contained 10 bases not matched to a gene. The CDR3 loop spans 16 amino acids. Sequences were obtained from PBMCs or T cells enriched from blood (not recorded which). The chain couples TRBV28 to TRBJ2-3; 8 bases line up with TRBD2. The receptor was derived from a man aged 18 to 29 who had recovered from COVID-19. In DNA form, the CDR3 reads TGTGCCAGCAGTTCCGGGGGAGCGGGAGAGTCAGATACGCAGTATTTT. This encodes CASSSGGAGESDTQYF.